Presented here are 11 T cell receptor beta chains from one specimen sequenced in a study of post-analysis software for immune sequencing data. Study-wide results and caveats: A handful of TRBV segments (TRBV5-6, TRBV5-1 and TRBV20-1 among them) occurred more frequently in patients than in controls.

For these TCRs, the target antigens are not known. TCR beta cDNA libraries had unique molecular identifiers. In TCRdb, the PCR reads were re-called with MiXCR into one record per CDR3 protein. The sample records 650,000 to 900,000 distinct CDR3 sequences, about half being singletons. The sample was blood. Source of these receptors: a girl between 5 and 17 years old with multiple sclerosis.

The chain uses TRBV20-1 and TRBJ1-2; no firm D call. The CDR3 totals 12 residues. CDR1 and CDR2 (germline): DFQATT, SNEGSKA (reference sequence). The CDR3 DNA reads as TGCGGCCCAAGGACGGCAAACTATGGCTACACCTTC. This codes for CGPRTANYGYTF.

The V and J genes are TRBV27 and TRBJ2-3, with 11 bases that match TRBD2. From germline, CDR1 is MNHEY and CDR2 SMNVEV (reference sequence). The CDR3 length is 15 residues. V lost 6 bases to trimming and J lost 10 bases; unmatched junction nucleotides: 12. In nucleotides, the CDR3 is TGTGCCAGCAGCCTCGGGACTAGCGGTTACTTCGCGCAGTATTTT. Translation gives CASSLGTSGYFAQYF.

This clonotype was counted only a few times. The chain employs TRBV4-2 and TRBJ1-2; D remains ambiguous. Germline CDR1 LGHNA, CDR2 YNFKEQ. The CDR3 contains 15 residues. V lost 0 bases and J lost 3, with 11 bases in between. The CDR3 nucleotides read TGTGCCAGCAGCCAAGAAGTCAACGTTGACTATGGCTACACCTTC. The encoded protein is CASSQEVNVDYGYTF.

The chain recombines TRBV28 with TRBJ2-3; maybe TRBD2 (6 bases). Germline-derived CDR1 and CDR2 are MDHEN and SYDVKM. The V and J ends lost 6 bases and 6 bases respectively, with 16 bases between them. The CDR3 has 14 amino acids. This CDR3 reads CASSGNPAGDTQYF. The CDR3 nucleotides read TGTGCCAGCAGCGGTAATCCTGCGGGGGATACGCAGTATTTT.

V and J are TRBV12-3 or TRBV12-4 and TRBJ1-1; D gene unclear. V was cut by 8 bases and J by 0 bases, with 16 bases left in between. The CDR3 sequence is 15 residues long. The DNA of the CDR3 is TGTGCCAGCGCGAGGGCGCTTGCATTGAACACTGAAGCTTTCTTT. Translation: CASARALALNTEAFF.

This rearrangement joins TRBV6-1 to TRBJ2-5; D ambiguous. Germline CDR1 is MNHNS and CDR2 is SASEGT. The CDR3 sequence is 12 residues long. Between the trimmed V and J ends, which lost 6 bases and 4 bases, there was a span of 9 bases. The CDR3 bases are TGTGCCAGCAGGGTTCTTCCAGAGACCCAGTACTTC. Amino acids: CASRVLPETQYF.

This clonotype appeared a single time. The chain carries TRBV12-3 or TRBV12-4 and TRBJ2-1; 10 bases line up with TRBD2. With 5 bases clipped from V and 3 bases from J, the junction kept 7 bases outside the gene matches. The CDR3 covers 16 residues. In DNA form, the CDR3 reads TGTGCCAGCAGTCGTAAAGGACTAGCGGTCTACAATGAGCAGTTCTTC. Amino acids: CASSRKGLAVYNEQFF.

The chain is built from TRBV29-1 and TRBJ2-7, with a tentative D call TRBD2 (5 bases). The CDR3 is made up of 13 amino acids. CDR1 and CDR2 from the germline V gene are SQVTM and ANQGSEA. The germline V and J ends were trimmed by 1 base and 3 bases, with 10 bases remaining between them. The DNA of the CDR3 is TGCAGCGTTGAAGTTCAGGCGGGCTACGAGCAGTACTTC. Translation: CSVEVQAGYEQYF.

CDR3 in amino acids: CASSSRLAASYEQYF. The CDR3 nucleotides are TGTGCCAGCAGTTCCCGCCTAGCCGCCTCCTACGAGCAGTACTTC. The genes are TRBV12-3 or TRBV12-4 and TRBJ2-7, with a weak D call TRBD2 (5 bases). V lost 4 bases, J lost 0 bases, and 13 bases lay in between. CDR3 size: 15 residues.

A few counts support this clonotype. The V call is TRBV29-1, the J call TRBJ2-1, with D perhaps matching TRBD1 (6 bases). CDR1 and CDR2 (germline): SQVTM, ANQGSEA. The CDR3 totals 14 residues. Trimming removed 6 bases at V and 3 bases at J, with 15 bases between. The CDR3 reads CSVPGGRYYNEQFF. The CDR3 DNA sequence: TGCAGCGTCCCTGGGGGCAGGTACTACAATGAGCAGTTCTTC.

With regard to this clonotype: Relative to the germline gene, one junction end is altered; a read error may explain this. The chain is built from TRBV12-3 or TRBV12-4 and TRBJ2-7, with TRBD1 identical over 10 bases. There are 14 residues in the CDR3. For the CDR3, the DNA is TGTGCCGGCAGCCCCGGGACAGGGGCATACGAGCAGTACTTC. Translated: CAGSPGTGAYEQYF.